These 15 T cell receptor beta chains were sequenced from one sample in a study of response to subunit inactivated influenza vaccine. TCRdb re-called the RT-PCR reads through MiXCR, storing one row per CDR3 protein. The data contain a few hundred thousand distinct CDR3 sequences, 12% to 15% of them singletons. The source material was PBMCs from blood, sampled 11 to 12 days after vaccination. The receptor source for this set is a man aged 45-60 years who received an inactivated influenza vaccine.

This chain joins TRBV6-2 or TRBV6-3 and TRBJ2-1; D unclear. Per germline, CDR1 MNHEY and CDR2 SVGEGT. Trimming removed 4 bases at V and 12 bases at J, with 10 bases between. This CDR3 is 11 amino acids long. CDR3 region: CASSFGYAQFF. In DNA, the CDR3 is TGTGCCAGCAGTTTCGGGTACGCGCAGTTCTTC.

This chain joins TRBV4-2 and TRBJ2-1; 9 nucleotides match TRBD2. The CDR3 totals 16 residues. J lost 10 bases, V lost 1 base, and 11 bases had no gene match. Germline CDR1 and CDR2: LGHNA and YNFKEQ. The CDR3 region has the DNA TGTGCCAGCAGCCAAGCTAGCGGGGCCTATACTTGGGAGCAGTTCTTC. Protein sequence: CASSQASGAYTWEQFF.

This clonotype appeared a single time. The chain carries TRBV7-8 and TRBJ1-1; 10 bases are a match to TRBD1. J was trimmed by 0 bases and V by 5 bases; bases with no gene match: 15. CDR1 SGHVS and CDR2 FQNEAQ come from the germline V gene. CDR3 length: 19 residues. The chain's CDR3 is CASSPGTGEGFGMNTEAFF. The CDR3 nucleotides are TGTGCCAGCAGCCCGGGGACAGGGGAGGGATTTGGGATGAACACTGAAGCTTTCTTT.

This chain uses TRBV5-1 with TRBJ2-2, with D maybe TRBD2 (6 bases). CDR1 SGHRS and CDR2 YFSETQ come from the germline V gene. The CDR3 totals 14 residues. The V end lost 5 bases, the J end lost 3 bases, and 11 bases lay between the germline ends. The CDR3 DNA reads TGCGCCAGCAGGCTAGCGACTTACACCGGGGAGCTGTTTTTT. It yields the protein CASRLATYTGELFF.

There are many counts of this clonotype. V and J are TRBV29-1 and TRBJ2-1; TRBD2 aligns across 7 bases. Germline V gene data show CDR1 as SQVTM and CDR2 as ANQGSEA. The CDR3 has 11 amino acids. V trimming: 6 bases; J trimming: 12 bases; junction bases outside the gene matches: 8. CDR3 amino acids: CSVTAGLGQFF. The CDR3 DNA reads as TGCAGCGTAACAGCGGGACTCGGGCAGTTCTTC.

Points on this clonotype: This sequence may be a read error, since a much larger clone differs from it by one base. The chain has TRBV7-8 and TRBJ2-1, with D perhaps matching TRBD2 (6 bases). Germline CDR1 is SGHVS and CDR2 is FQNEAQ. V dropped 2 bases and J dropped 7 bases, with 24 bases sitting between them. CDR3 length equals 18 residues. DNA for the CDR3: TGTGCCAGCAGCTTAATGCGGGCTAGCGAGAGTCATTGGAATGAGCAGTTCTTC. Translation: CASSLMRASESHWNEQFF.

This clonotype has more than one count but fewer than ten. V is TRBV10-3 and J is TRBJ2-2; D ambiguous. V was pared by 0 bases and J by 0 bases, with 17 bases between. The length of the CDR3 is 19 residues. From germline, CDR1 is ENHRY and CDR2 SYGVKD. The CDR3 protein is CAISESPYSWQANTGELFF. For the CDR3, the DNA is TGTGCCATCAGTGAGTCTCCGTATTCTTGGCAGGCGAACACCGGGGAGCTGTTTTTT.

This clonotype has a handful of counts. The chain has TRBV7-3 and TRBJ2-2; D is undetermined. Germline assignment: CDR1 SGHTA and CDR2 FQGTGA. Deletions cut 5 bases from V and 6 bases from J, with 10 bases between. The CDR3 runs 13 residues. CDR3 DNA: TGTGCCAGCAGCCCCAATGTAGCCGGGGAGCTGTTTTTT. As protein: CASSPNVAGELFF.

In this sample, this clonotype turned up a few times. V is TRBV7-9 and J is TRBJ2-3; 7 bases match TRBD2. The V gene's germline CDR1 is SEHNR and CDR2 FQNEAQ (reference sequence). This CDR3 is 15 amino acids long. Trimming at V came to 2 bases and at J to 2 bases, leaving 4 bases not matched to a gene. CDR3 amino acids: CASSLPSGFTDTQYF. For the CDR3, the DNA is TGTGCCAGCAGCTTACCTAGCGGATTCACAGATACGCAGTATTTT.

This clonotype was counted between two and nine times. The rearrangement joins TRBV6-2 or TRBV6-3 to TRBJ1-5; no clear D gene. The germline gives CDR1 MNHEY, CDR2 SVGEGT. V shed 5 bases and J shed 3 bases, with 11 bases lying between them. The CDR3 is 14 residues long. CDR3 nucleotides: TGTGCCAGCAGTCGAACCGAGTACAATCAGCCCCAGCATTTT. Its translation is CASSRTEYNQPQHF.

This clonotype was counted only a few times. CDR3 loop: CSASYGSYSYEQYF. CDR3 in DNA: TGCAGTGCTAGTTACGGGAGTTACTCCTACGAGCAGTACTTC. This chain uses TRBV20-1 with TRBJ2-7; a possible D gene is TRBD2 (6 bases). CDR1 and CDR2 from the germline V gene are DFQATT and SNEGSKA (reference sequence). V shed 3 bases and J shed 0 bases, with 12 bases lying between them. This CDR3 contains 14 residues.

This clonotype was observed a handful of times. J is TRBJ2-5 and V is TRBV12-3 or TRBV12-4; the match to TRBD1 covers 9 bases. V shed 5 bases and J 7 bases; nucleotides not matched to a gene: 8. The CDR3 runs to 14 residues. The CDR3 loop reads CASSPGTGQGTQYF. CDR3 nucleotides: TGTGCCAGCAGTCCCGGGACAGGGCAGGGGACCCAGTACTTC.

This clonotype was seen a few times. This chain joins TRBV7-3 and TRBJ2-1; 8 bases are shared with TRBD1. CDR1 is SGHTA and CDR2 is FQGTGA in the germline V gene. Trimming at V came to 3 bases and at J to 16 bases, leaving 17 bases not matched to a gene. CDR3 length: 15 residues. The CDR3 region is CASSFKDRAKTLPFF. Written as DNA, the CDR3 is TGTGCCAGCAGCTTCAAGGACAGGGCAAAGACCCTGCCCTTCTTC.

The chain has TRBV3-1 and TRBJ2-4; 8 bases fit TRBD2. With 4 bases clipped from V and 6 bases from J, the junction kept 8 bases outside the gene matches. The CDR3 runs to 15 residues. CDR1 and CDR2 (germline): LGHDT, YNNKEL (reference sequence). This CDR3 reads CASSLSSGGRNIQYF. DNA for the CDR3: TGTGCCAGCAGCCTTTCCAGCGGGGGCCGAAACATTCAGTACTTC.

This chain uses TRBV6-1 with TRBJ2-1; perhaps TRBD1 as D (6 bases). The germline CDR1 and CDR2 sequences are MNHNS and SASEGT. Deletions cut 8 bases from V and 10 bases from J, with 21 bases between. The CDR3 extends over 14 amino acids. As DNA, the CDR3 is TGTGCCAGCGGTAAACAGGGACGGTTCGAAGAGCAGTTCTTC. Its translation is CASGKQGRFEEQFF.